The 21 T cell receptor beta chains in this list originate from one sample, sequenced in a study of OX40 agonist ivuxolimab in advanced cancers. The repertoire was sequenced with immunoSEQ multiplex PCR; TCRdb's copy has only in-frame clones and lacks some. The data hold some 75,000 clones, with 85% observed a single time. Specimen: CD4+ or CD8+ T cells sorted from blood, collected in a trial of the OX40 agonist ivuxolimab. Receptors were obtained from an adult with an advanced solid tumor such as melanoma, head and neck, liver or kidney cancer.

This chain connects TRBV5-1 to TRBJ2-5; 8 bases line up with TRBD1. The V gene's germline CDR1 is SGHRS and CDR2 YFSETQ. V was clipped by 4 bases and J by 1 base; unmatched bases: 3. CDR3 length equals 14 residues. This CDR3 reads CASSVGTGQETQYF. CDR3 DNA sequence: TGCGCCAGCAGCGTCGGGACAGGCCAAGAGACCCAGTACTTC. The full variable domain, in which reference TRBV5-1 and TRBJ2-5 provide the parts outside the CDR3, is KAGVTQTPRYLIKTRGQQVTLSCSPISGHRSVSWYQQTPGQGLQFLFEYFSETQRNKGNFPGRFSGRQFSNSRSEMNVSTLELGDSALYLCASSVGTGQETQYFGPGTRLLVL.

The chain employs TRBV20-1 and TRBJ1-2; no clear D gene. V gave up 6 bases and J gave up 6 bases, with 11 bases separating them. The CDR3 runs 11 residues. In germline, CDR1 is DFQATT, CDR2 SNEGSKA (reference sequence). CDR3 sequence reads: CSAKARHGYTF. The CDR3 coding sequence is TGCAGTGCCAAAGCGAGACATGGCTACACCTTC.

The gene calls are TRBV6-5 and TRBJ1-1; TRBD1 matches 7 bases. CDR1 MNHEY and CDR2 SVGAGI come from the germline V gene. The CDR3 has 14 amino acids. J lost 1 base, V lost 6 bases, and 5 bases had no gene match. The CDR3 loop is CASREYRGNTEAFF. The CDR3 region has the DNA TGTGCCAGCAGAGAGTACAGGGGGAACACTGAAGCTTTCTTT.

This chain connects TRBV11-3 to TRBJ2-1; no clear D gene. The CDR3 runs to 14 residues. The ends were cut back, 1 base at V and 6 bases at J, with 10 bases in the middle. Germline V gives CDR1 SGHNT, CDR2 YENEEA. The CDR3 reads CASSLGHNSNEQFF. In nucleotides, the CDR3 is TGTGCCAGCAGCTTAGGCCACAACTCCAATGAGCAGTTCTTC.

The J gene is TRBJ1-2, the V gene TRBV30; D remains ambiguous. The CDR3 loop spans 16 amino acids. V lost 2 bases to trimming and J lost 7 bases, with 23 bases between them. In germline, CDR1 is GTSNPN, CDR2 SVGIG (reference sequence). CDR3 amino acids: CAWSTLLQFPLVGYTF. Here the CDR3 DNA reads TGTGCCTGGAGTACACTACTACAGTTCCCCCTAGTTGGCTACACCTTC.

The chain couples TRBV13 to TRBJ2-3, with D possibly being TRBD1 (5 bases). The CDR3 runs to 15 residues. CDR1 and CDR2 from the germline V gene are PRHDT and FYEKMQ (reference sequence). V lost 5 bases, J lost 2 bases, and 14 bases lay in between. The CDR3 DNA sequence: TGTGCCAGCAGCACACTGACAGCACCCACAGATACGCAGTATTTT. Protein: CASSTLTAPTDTQYF.

The chain joins TRBV7-2 to TRBJ2-7; no definite D call. This CDR3 is built from 11 residues. Trimming removed 1 base at V and 6 bases at J, with 4 bases between. Per the germline V gene, CDR1 is SGHTA and CDR2 is FQGNSA. CDR3: CASSLDREQYF. The CDR3 DNA sequence: TGTGCCAGCAGCTTAGACCGCGAGCAGTACTTC.

V usage is TRBV19 and J usage is TRBJ1-5, with TRBD1 matching 9 bases. There are 15 residues in the CDR3. J was trimmed by 3 bases and V by 1 base; bases with no gene match: 1. In germline, CDR1 is LNHDA, CDR2 SQIVND (reference sequence). The CDR3 sequence is CASSIGDRVNQPQHF. CDR3 nucleotide sequence: TGTGCCAGTAGTATAGGGGACAGGGTCAATCAGCCCCAGCATTTT.

The V gene is TRBV6-5, the J gene TRBJ2-4; possibly TRBD2 for D (6 bases). The V end lost 0 bases, the J end lost 6 bases, and 6 bases lay between the germline ends. The germline gives CDR1 MNHEY, CDR2 SVGAGI. The CDR3 loop spans 13 amino acids. Here the CDR3 DNA reads TGTGCCAGCAGTTACTCGGAGGGAAACATTCAGTACTTC. Translation gives CASSYSEGNIQYF.

The chain combines TRBV6-5 with TRBJ1-4, with 7 bases aligning to TRBD1. Losses at the gene ends were 6 bases for V and 0 bases for J; bases not matched to a gene: 4. The CDR3 extends over 15 amino acids. The germline gives CDR1 MNHEY, CDR2 SVGAGI. As DNA, the CDR3 is TGTGCCAGCAGCTCCAGGGGGGCAACTAATGAAAAACTGTTTTTT. This translates into CASSSRGATNEKLFF.

The rearrangement links TRBV6-1 to TRBJ1-2; no clear D. The CDR3 is 16 amino acids. CDR1 and CDR2 (germline): MNHNS, SASEGT. V was pared by 2 bases and J by 4 bases, with 17 bases between. CDR3 loop: CASSESRLEGTYGYTF. Here the CDR3 DNA reads TGTGCCAGCAGTGAATCTCGGTTGGAGGGAACCTATGGCTACACCTTC.

The chain couples TRBV7-2 to TRBJ1-2; D is uncertain. V lost 0 bases to trimming and J lost 1 base, with 21 bases between them. This CDR3 is built from 19 residues. CDR1 is SGHTA and CDR2 is FQGNSA in the germline V gene. This CDR3 reads CASSLAAVRLGRINYGYTF. The CDR3 coding sequence is TGTGCCAGCAGCTTAGCCGCGGTCCGTTTAGGACGGATTAACTATGGCTACACCTTC.

The genes are TRBV6-5 and TRBJ1-2; D ambiguous. The germline V gene encodes CDR1 MNHEY and CDR2 SVGAGI. The CDR3 covers 14 residues. Trimming stripped 5 bases from V and 8 bases from J, with 18 bases between. The CDR3 DNA is TGTGCCAGCAGTAAACTCGGGAGATCGAAAGGCTACACCTTC. It is translated as CASSKLGRSKGYTF.

This chain connects TRBV30 to TRBJ2-6; 7 nucleotides agree with TRBD1. CDR3 length: 15 amino acids. Germline V gene sequence: CDR1 GTSNPN, CDR2 SVGIG (reference sequence). Trimming removed 3 bases from V and 1 base from J; junction bases left unmatched: 3. The chain's CDR3 is CAWSPGGSGANVLTF. CDR3 DNA sequence: TGTGCCTGGAGCCCAGGGGGATCTGGGGCCAACGTCCTGACTTTC.

V usage is TRBV19 and J usage is TRBJ2-7; TRBD1 matches 8 bases. The length of the CDR3 is 14 residues. CDR1 and CDR2 from the germline V gene are LNHDA and SQIVND (reference sequence). Unmatched junction bases numbered 5, after V lost 7 bases and J lost 0 bases. CDR3 in amino acids: CASTWDRFSYEQYF. The CDR3 nucleotides read TGTGCCAGTACCTGGGACAGGTTCTCCTACGAGCAGTACTTC.

This chain uses TRBV4-1 with TRBJ2-3; D is perhaps TRBD1 or TRBD2 (6 bases each). Germline-derived CDR1 and CDR2 are MGHRA and YSYEKL. CDR3 size: 17 residues. Between the trimmed V and J ends, which lost 4 bases and 2 bases, there was a span of 19 bases. The CDR3 is CASSPSRGQAPTDTQYF. Written as DNA, the CDR3 is TGCGCCAGCAGCCCCTCTCGGGGGCAGGCACCCACAGATACGCAGTATTTT.

This clone was seen many times. V gene TRBV5-6 combines with J gene TRBJ2-7; the D is unclear. The V end lost 2 bases, the J end lost 12 bases, and 12 bases lay between the germline ends. The CDR3 spans 11 residues. Per the germline V gene, CDR1 is SGHDT and CDR2 is YYEEEE. Written as DNA, the CDR3 is TGTGCCAGCAGCTTCGTACTTGGCCCGTACTTC. Encoded protein: CASSFVLGPYF.

This sequence joins TRBV30 and TRBJ2-3; no clear D. Germline V gene sequence: CDR1 GTSNPN, CDR2 SVGIG (reference sequence). V was clipped by 0 bases and J by 1 base, with 11 bases between them. This CDR3 spans 15 amino acids. CDR3 DNA: TGTGCCTGGAGTGTGGGCTCCATGGGCACAGATACGCAGTATTTT. Translation: CAWSVGSMGTDTQYF.

The chain carries TRBV6-4 and TRBJ1-5; unclear D gene. The V and J ends lost 0 bases and 10 bases respectively, with 13 bases between them. There are 14 residues in the CDR3. CDR1 is MRHNA, CDR2 SNTAGT, per germline. CDR3 residues: CASSDSTSVGPQHF. In DNA form, the CDR3 reads TGTGCCAGCAGTGACTCTACCTCCGTCGGCCCCCAGCATTTT.

The sample holds one count of this clone. The V call is TRBV7-2, the J call TRBJ1-2; D is undetermined. CDR3 length: 12 amino acids. V was cut by 5 bases and J by 4 bases, with 8 bases left in between. Germline assignment: CDR1 SGHTA and CDR2 FQGNSA. The CDR3, as DNA: TGTGCCAGCAGCCGGGGTGCCTATGGCTACACCTTC. Amino acids: CASSRGAYGYTF.

J is TRBJ2-6 and V is TRBV19; TRBD1 matches 10 bases. V gave up 4 bases and J gave up 1 base; unmatched junction bases: 7. This CDR3 comprises 18 residues. Looked up from germline, CDR1 is LNHDA and CDR2 is SQIVND (reference sequence). The chain's CDR3 is CASSTDRGRASGANVLTF. The CDR3 region has the DNA TGTGCCAGTAGTACAGACAGGGGGCGGGCGTCTGGGGCCAACGTCCTGACTTTC.